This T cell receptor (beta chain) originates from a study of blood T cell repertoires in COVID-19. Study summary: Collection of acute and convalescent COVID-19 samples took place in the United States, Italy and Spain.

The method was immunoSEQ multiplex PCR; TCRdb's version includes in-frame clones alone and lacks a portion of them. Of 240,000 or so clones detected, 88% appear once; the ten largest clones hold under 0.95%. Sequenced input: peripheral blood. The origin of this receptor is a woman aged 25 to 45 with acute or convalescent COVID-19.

CDR3 sequence: CASRQTIQNTGELFF. CDR3 DNA sequence: TGCGCCAGCAGACAGACTATCCAGAACACCGGGGAGCTGTTTTTT. The chain couples TRBV5-1 to TRBJ2-2; a possible D gene is TRBD2 (5 bases). Germline CDR1 reads SGHRS; CDR2 reads YFSETQ. The V gene lost 5 bases and the J gene lost 1 base, with 12 bases spanning the gap. CDR3 length: 15 amino acids.